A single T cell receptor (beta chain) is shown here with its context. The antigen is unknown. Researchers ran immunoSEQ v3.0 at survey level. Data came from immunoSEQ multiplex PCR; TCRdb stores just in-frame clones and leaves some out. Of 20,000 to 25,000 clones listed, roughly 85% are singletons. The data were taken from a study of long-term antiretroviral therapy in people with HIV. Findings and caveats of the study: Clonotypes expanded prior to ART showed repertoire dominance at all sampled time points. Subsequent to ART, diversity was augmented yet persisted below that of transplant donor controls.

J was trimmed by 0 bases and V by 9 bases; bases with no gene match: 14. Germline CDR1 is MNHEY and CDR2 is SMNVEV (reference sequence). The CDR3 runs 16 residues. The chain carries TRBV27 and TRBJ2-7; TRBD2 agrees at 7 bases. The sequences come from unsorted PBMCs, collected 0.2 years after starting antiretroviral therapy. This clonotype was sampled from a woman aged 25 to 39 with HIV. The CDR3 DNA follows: TGTGCCAGTAGTCGGGACTACACCAGGAGCTCCTACGAGCAGTACTTC. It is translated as CASSRDYTRSSYEQYF.